This T cell receptor beta chain was obtained from a study of early T cells in non-severe SARS-CoV-2 infection. Across the whole study: Chains were not paired, and sequencing was done on bulk RNA from unsorted whole blood. Study-wide findings and caveats: Comparison of clonotypes with VDJdb favored anti-spike CD8 responses while missing private and CD4 specificities.

Researchers tagged individual cDNA molecules with unique molecular identifiers. From the 5' RACE reads, TCRdb called clonotypes with MiXCR, one entry per CDR3 protein. The repertoire holds tens of thousands of distinct CDR3 sequences, with roughly 15% as singletons. Concerning this clonotype: What it binds is not known.

CDR1 is SGHTA and CDR2 is FQGNSA in the germline V gene. Trimming shortened V by 2 bases and J by 3 bases, and 10 bases separated the two germline ends. This CDR3 comprises 15 residues. The chain has TRBV7-2 and TRBJ1-4; a weak D match, TRBD1 (5 bases). Sequencing was performed on whole blood. The clonotype originates from an adult who was a healthcare worker with PCR-confirmed SARS-CoV-2 infection or an uninfected control (not recorded which). The CDR3 DNA reads TGTGCCAGCAGCTTAAGTGGGGGTCCTAATGAAAAACTGTTTTTT. It codes for CASSLSGGPNEKLFF.